The clone carrying this TCR beta chain appeared many times. Its antigen is undetermined. Germline V gene lookup returns CDR1 KGHDR and CDR2 SFDVKD. The CDR3 covers 12 residues. V lost 10 bases and J lost 5; bases outside the gene matches: 3. These data are taken from a study of human T cells and chemical hapten exposure. Findings and caveats of the study: Patch test score tracked positively with PT1 expanded TCR counts.

TCRdb used MiXCR to reprocess the RACE reads, holding one entry per CDR3 protein. The sample holds roughly 380,000 distinct CDR3 sequences, about 6.3% seen once. Time point given: patch test 2, 6 weeks after DPC sensitization. Regarding treatment: therapeutic diphenylcyclopropenone sensitization with weekly scalp DPC. The receptor's source is a young woman with alopecia areata. Some clones in this sample may be carry-over from other donors' samples. The chain links TRBV24-1 to TRBJ1-1, with 10 bases identical to TRBD1. The specimen was whole blood, collected in connection with sensitization to the hapten diphenylcyclopropenone (DPC). This CDR3 is CATGQGGTEAFF. DNA for the CDR3: TGTGCCACAGGACAGGGGGGGACTGAAGCTTTCTTT.